These 3 T cell receptor beta chains were all obtained from the same sample, sequenced in a study of blood T cell repertoires in COVID-19. Produced via immunoSEQ multiplex PCR; TCRdb's table is partial and in-frame only. The top ten hold approximately 2.5% of the sample, which has 150,000 to 200,000 clones, 85% to 90% seen once. Specimen: PBMCs or T cells enriched from blood (not recorded which). Receptors were obtained from a woman aged 40 to 50 with acute COVID-19.

The gene calls are TRBV5-1 and TRBJ1-5, with no clear D. CDR3 length: 16 amino acids. V was shortened by 4 bases and J by 0 bases, with 14 bases between the two germline ends. In germline, CDR1 is SGHRS, CDR2 YFSETQ. CDR3 amino acids: CASSAPRAYSNQPQHF. In DNA form, the CDR3 reads TGCGCCAGCAGCGCCCCGCGGGCTTATAGCAATCAGCCCCAGCATTTT.

The V gene is TRBV27, the J gene TRBJ1-4; 9 positions agree with TRBD1. Germline loops: CDR1 MNHEY, CDR2 SMNVEV (reference sequence). V dropped 5 bases and J dropped 10; count of bases not matched to a gene: 14. The CDR3 consists of 16 residues. The DNA of the CDR3 is TGTGCCAGCAGTCGCCCGCCGGGACAGGGTAGAGGAAAACTGTTTTTT. The encoded protein is CASSRPPGQGRGKLFF.

Regarding this clone: The CDR3 ends on some other residue instead of the conserved phenylalanine or tryptophan, so this is likely a read error. The DNA is omitted, as the CDR3 cannot be located on it reliably, and the CDR3 follows TCRdb's listing. The V and J genes are TRBV4-1 and TRBJ1-4; no DNA check was done on the table's D call, TRBD1. From its first to its last residue, the CDR3 has 17 amino acids. Germline values: CDR1 MGHRA, CDR2 YSYEKL. The CDR3 loop is CASSQVSVDRAAIRPHC.